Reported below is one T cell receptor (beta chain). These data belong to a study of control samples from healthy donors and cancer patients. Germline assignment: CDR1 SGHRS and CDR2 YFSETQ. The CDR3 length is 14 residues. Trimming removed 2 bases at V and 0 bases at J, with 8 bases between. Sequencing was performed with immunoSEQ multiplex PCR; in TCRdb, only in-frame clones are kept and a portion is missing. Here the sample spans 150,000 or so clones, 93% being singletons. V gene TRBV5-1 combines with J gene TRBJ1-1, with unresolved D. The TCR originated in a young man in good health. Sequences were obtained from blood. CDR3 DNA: TGCGCCAGCAGCTTTGGCTCCATGAACACTGAAGCTTTCTTT. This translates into CASSFGSMNTEAFF.